This TCR beta chain was sequenced for a study of breast tumors, draining lymph nodes, adjacent tissues. TCRdb analysed the multiplex PCR reads with MiXCR anew, one entry per CDR3 protein. The sample includes fewer than 200,000 distinct CDR3 sequences, roughly a third seen only once; the top ten take roughly 4.3%. Axillary draining lymph nodes of breast cancer patients supplied the node samples. Ten or more counts support this clonotype. Antigen unknown. Findings of the study overall: The data were judged consistent with most tumor T cells coming from lymph node and expanding in tumor. Tumor T cell lymph node origin was a supported hypothesis, not proven. Tumor repertoires ranked between lymph nodes and nontumor tissue in diversity, with V and J gene preferences. Tumor and nontumor repertoires were significantly more similar in luminal-like than in basal-like breast cancer.

J lost 1 base, V lost 2 bases, and 3 bases had no gene match. The CDR3 is 14 amino acids. The germline V gene has CDR1 SGHKS and CDR2 YYEKEE (reference sequence). This sequence was found in a female donor with breast cancer. Some clones in this sample may be carry-over from other donors' samples. Sequencing input: axillary lymph node tissue. This chain links TRBV5-5 with TRBJ2-7; 7 bases match TRBD1. CDR3: CASSFTGVSYEQYF. CDR3 DNA sequence: TGTGCCAGCAGCTTTACAGGGGTATCCTACGAGCAGTACTTC.